The sequence of this TCR beta chain was determined in a study of blood T cells in healthy people across ages. Using a J-beta primer mix together with a sample-barcoded 5' primer, a second PCR was run for roughly 6 to 12 cycles. TCRdb processed the 5' RACE reads anew with MiXCR; each CDR3 protein has one entry. The table includes fewer than 2 million distinct CDR3 sequences, about 39% detected once. This clonotype has a handful of counts. The germline V gene has CDR1 PRHDT and CDR2 FYEKMQ (reference sequence). The CDR3 consists of 18 residues. The sequencing sample was made of blood. The genes are TRBV13 and TRBJ2-4, with no clear D. Matching the DNA end better, TRBJ2-7 makes the J call doubtful. The origin of this receptor is a human donor in good health. The CDR3 DNA reads as TGTGCCAGCAGCTTATTCAAAACCGGACCCCTTTTCACCTACGAGCAGTACTTC. This sequence encodes CASSLFKTGPLFTYEQYF.